The entry below describes one T cell receptor (beta chain). What it binds is not known. The record originates from a study of tumor-infiltrating lymphocytes in localized non-small cell lung cancer. Overall study: Some samples were collected after neoadjuvant chemotherapy; smokers, never-smokers and several histologies were included. Resected tumor was paired with non-adjacent uninvolved lung from the same patient.

Sequencing used immunoSEQ multiplex PCR; TCRdb keeps in-frame clones, though not all of them. The sample lists approximately 17,000 clones, 73% occurring once. The CDR3 is 13 amino acids. Germline CDR1 and CDR2: SGHTA and FQGNSA. V was pared by 5 bases and J by 8 bases, with 12 bases between. The study, taken as a whole, reports: No T-cell fraction difference was seen between IM1 and IM2 tumors.

The chain joins TRBV7-2 to TRBJ1-4, with D perhaps TRBD1 (5 bases). The sequence derives from a human donor with non-small cell lung cancer. The sequencing input was lung tumor tissue. CDR3 amino acids: CASSAQGNEKLFF. CDR3 DNA: TGTGCCAGCAGCGCCCAGGGTAACGAAAAACTGTTTTTT.